Listed below are T cell receptor beta chains from one sample, sequenced in a study of blood T cell repertoires in COVID-19. Repertoires were generated with immunoSEQ multiplex PCR, while TCRdb's copy carries only in-frame clones and drops some. The sample includes fewer than 350,000 clones, around four fifths of them seen just once. Sequencing used peripheral blood. These receptors came from a woman between 50 and 59 years old with active or convalescent COVID-19. Each CDR3 is given with its conserved first and last residue. The D gene is left open where the match is weak.

V,D,J,DNA,CDR3
TRBV2,-,TRBJ2-7,TGTGCCAGCAGTCCTACGCCTACCTACGAGCAGTACTTC,CASSPTPTYEQYF
TRBV5-1,-,TRBJ2-3,TGCGCCAGCAGCACAGGGAGCACAGATACGCAGTATTTT,CASSTGSTDTQYF
TRBV30,-,TRBJ1-3,TGTGCCTGGAGTGGAAGCCACTCTGGAAACACCATATATTTT,CAWSGSHSGNTIYF
TRBV6-5,TRBD2,TRBJ2-5,TGTGCCAGCAGTTACGGCGGGAGGGCCGGGGAGACCCAGTACTTC,CASSYGGRAGETQYF
TRBV6-5,TRBD1,TRBJ2-6,TGTGCCACTACAGGGGTCTCTGGGGCCAACGTCCTGACTTTC,CATTGVSGANVLTF
TRBV19,-,TRBJ1-6,TGTGCCAGTAGTAAGGGGGATCCCTCACCCCTCCACTTT,CASSKGDPSPLHF
TRBV6-1,TRBD2,TRBJ2-7,TGTGCCAGCAGCGAACGGGCTAGCGGGAGCCTCCTCCTCTCCGAGCAGTACTTC,CASSERASGSLLLSEQYF
TRBV7-9,-,TRBJ2-7,TGTGCCAGCAGCCGCGCCTCTCCCCACGAGCAGTACTTC,CASSRASPHEQYF
TRBV5-1,TRBD2,TRBJ2-2,TGCGCCAGCAGCTTGCGGACTAGCGGGGGAATTACGGGCACCGGGGAGCTGTTTTTT,CASSLRTSGGITGTGELFF
TRBV28,TRBD1,TRBJ1-1,TGTGCCAGCAGTTCGGACAGGGGGCGTACTGAAGCTTTCTTT,CASSSDRGRTEAFF